These T cell receptor beta chains were read from a single sample in a study of blood T cells in healthy people across ages. TCRdb called the 5' RACE reads again in MiXCR, with one record for every CDR3 protein. Of 1.4 million or so distinct CDR3 sequences in the sample, approximately 43% were seen once. Sequencing input: blood. The source is a woman aged 18-29 years in good health. Each CDR3 is given with its conserved first and last residue. The D gene is left open where the match is weak. The size of a clone is reported for some rows only, either as once, few or many, or as a class for expanded clones.

TRBD2,11,-,TRBJ2-1,TRBV14,TGTGCCAGCAGCCAAGGGACTAGTCAGTTCTTC,CASSQGTSQFF
-,13,-,TRBJ1-2,TRBV7-9,TGTGCCAGCAGCTTTCTGGAAGGCGATGGCTACACCTTC,CASSFLEGDGYTF
TRBD2,14,-,TRBJ2-1,TRBV29-1,TGCAGCGAGGGGGTCGGGGGGGCTCTCGGTGAGCAGTTCTTC,CSEGVGGALGEQFF
-,15,-,TRBJ2-7,TRBV7-2,TGTGCCAGCAGCTTAGTCGCAGGAACTAGCTACGAGCAGTACTTC,CASSLVAGTSYEQYF
-,16,-,TRBJ2-5,TRBV10-1,TGCGCCATCCTGCCGGTGGACTGCTCGTCCAAGGAGACCCAGTACTTC,CAILPVDCSSKETQYF
-,11,many,TRBJ2-5,TRBV27,TGTGCCAGCAGTTCGGCAGAGACCCAGTACTTC,CASSSAETQYF
TRBD1,13,-,TRBJ2-4,TRBV20-1,TGCAGTGCTACCAGGGGGACACAAAACATTCAGTACTTC,CSATRGTQNIQYF
-,14,many,TRBJ2-1,TRBV11-2,TGTGCCAGCAGCTTAGAAGGCCTCTACAATGAGCAGTTCTTC,CASSLEGLYNEQFF
-,11,-,TRBJ2-7,TRBV7-9,TGTGCCAGCAGCTTAGTCCCCGAGCAGTACTTC,CASSLVPEQYF
-,14,-,TRBJ1-2,TRBV29-1,TGCAGCGCAGTAGATGCCGGCACTAACTATGGCTACACCTTC,CSAVDAGTNYGYTF
TRBD2,15,few,TRBJ2-7,TRBV6-5,TGTGCCACTCAAGGGACTAGCGGCTACTCCTACGAGCAGTACTTC,CATQGTSGYSYEQYF
-,14,-,TRBJ2-5,TRBV10-3,TGTGCCATCAGCCTGGGACTCGGGGAAGGAGGGCAGTACTTC,CAISLGLGEGGQYF
TRBD1,14,-,TRBJ2-1,TRBV7-9,TGTGCCAGCAGCGCGCCGGGACAGGGACCTGAGCAGTTCTTC,CASSAPGQGPEQFF
-,16,many,TRBJ2-1,TRBV7-9,TGTGCCAGCAGCCCCAATCTGGCGGGCGAATACAATGAGCAGTTCTTC,CASSPNLAGEYNEQFF
TRBD2,15,-,TRBJ2-5,TRBV12-3/TRBV12-4,TGTGCCAGCAGCCGGAAGACTAGCGGGGGAGATGAGCAGTACTTC,CASSRKTSGGDEQYF
-,14,-,TRBJ2-7,TRBV6-2/TRBV6-3,TGTGCCAGCAGTTTCTTCCAGTTCTCCTACGAGCAGTACTTC,CASSFFQFSYEQYF
-,13,many,TRBJ2-3,TRBV10-3,TGTGCCATCAGTGAGTTCCCCACAGATACGCAGTATTTT,CAISEFPTDTQYF
-,14,-,TRBJ2-3,TRBV9,TGTGCCAGCAGCGTAGGAGTCGCCTCGGATACGCAGTATTTT,CASSVGVASDTQYF
-,15,-,TRBJ2-5,TRBV20-1,TGCAGTGAGAGGGCCATCCGTTTGGGACTAGAGACCCAGTACTTC,CSERAIRLGLETQYF
-,14,-,TRBJ1-3,TRBV20-1,TGCAGTGCTAGAGAGAGTGCCTCTGGAAACACCATATATTTT,CSARESASGNTIYF
TRBD2,14,few,TRBJ2-3,TRBV6-6,TGTGCCAGCAGTATCTCGGGAGGGGCAGATACGCAGTATTTT,CASSISGGADTQYF
TRBD2,16,few,TRBJ2-7,TRBV9,TGTGCCAGCAGCGTAGACGCGGGAGGGGGATACAATGAGCAGTACTTC,CASSVDAGGGYNEQYF
-,17,-,TRBJ2-3,TRBV7-9,TGTGCCAGCAGCTTATCCTCGGCCGGTTCCCTGTCAGATACGCAGTATTTT,CASSLSSAGSLSDTQYF
-,12,-,TRBJ1-4,TRBV20-1,TGCAGTGCTGGGCTAGGGGATGAAAAACTGTTTTTT,CSAGLGDEKLFF
TRBD1,17,few,TRBJ2-2,TRBV4-3,TGCGCCAGCAGCCGAAGGACAGGCCTTGCGAACACCGGGGAGCTGTTTTTT,CASSRRTGLANTGELFF
TRBD2,15,-,TRBJ2-7,TRBV20-1,TGCAGTGCCGGCCTTCTAGCGGAAATTCCCAATGAGCAGTACTTC,CSAGLLAEIPNEQYF
-,18,few,TRBJ1-5,TRBV21-1,TGTGCCAGCAGCCCTACCTGGGAGACGGAGAATAGCAATCAGCCCCAGCATTTT,CASSPTWETENSNQPQHF